This T cell receptor beta chain was identified in a study of blood T cell repertoires in COVID-19. Per the germline V gene, CDR1 is SGHAT and CDR2 is FQNNGV. CDR3 length: 14 residues. V was clipped by 5 bases and J by 8 bases; unmatched bases: 5. Profiled with immunoSEQ multiplex PCR; TCRdb holds only in-frame clones, not every one. The repertoire includes a few hundred thousand clones, roughly 80% of them detected once, and roughly 10% sits in the top ten. The V and J genes are TRBV11-2 and TRBJ1-4, with 10 nucleotides matching TRBD1. This receptor was taken from a woman over 75 with acute or convalescent COVID-19. The sample consisted of peripheral blood. CDR3 protein: CASSLTGGHEKLFF. The CDR3 nucleotides read TGTGCCAGCAGCCTGACAGGGGGCCACGAAAAACTGTTTTTT.